This TCR beta chain is from a study of beta chain features in type 1 diabetes. The CDR3 covers 19 residues. J was trimmed by 3 bases and V by 4 bases; bases with no gene match: 21. CDR1 and CDR2 from the germline V gene are SGHTA and FQGNSA. Since all of the isolated RNA was reverse transcribed, expressed TCRB transcripts were what got sequenced. Sequencing was performed with immunoSEQ multiplex PCR; in TCRdb, only in-frame clones are kept and a portion is missing. The sample has around 710,000 clones; around an eighth are singletons. Notes on this clone: Its cognate antigen is unknown.

Overall study findings and caveats: More deletions and fewer insertions at VDJ junctions were seen in type 1 diabetes patients. Type 1 diabetes patients had TCRB CDR3s that were shorter (moderately but significantly so) in all four CD4+ subsets. Naive, central memory and regulatory TCRB repertoires appeared more similar among patients than healthy donors. A potential PCR bias toward shorter templates would be equal in patient and control samples.

Researchers reported sorting CD4+ naive, central memory, regulatory and stem cell-like memory cells via CD45RO/CCR7/CD25/CD127/CD95/CD27. This chain links TRBV7-2 with TRBJ2-7, with 7 positions matching TRBD2. Sequenced input: naive CD4+ T cells from blood. The TCR originated in a man aged 25 to 40 with type 1 diabetes. The CDR3 loop is CASSSAGTTASTTNYEQYF. CDR3 sequence (DNA): TGTGCCAGCAGCTCTGCCGGGACTACTGCATCCACGACGAACTACGAGCAGTACTTC.